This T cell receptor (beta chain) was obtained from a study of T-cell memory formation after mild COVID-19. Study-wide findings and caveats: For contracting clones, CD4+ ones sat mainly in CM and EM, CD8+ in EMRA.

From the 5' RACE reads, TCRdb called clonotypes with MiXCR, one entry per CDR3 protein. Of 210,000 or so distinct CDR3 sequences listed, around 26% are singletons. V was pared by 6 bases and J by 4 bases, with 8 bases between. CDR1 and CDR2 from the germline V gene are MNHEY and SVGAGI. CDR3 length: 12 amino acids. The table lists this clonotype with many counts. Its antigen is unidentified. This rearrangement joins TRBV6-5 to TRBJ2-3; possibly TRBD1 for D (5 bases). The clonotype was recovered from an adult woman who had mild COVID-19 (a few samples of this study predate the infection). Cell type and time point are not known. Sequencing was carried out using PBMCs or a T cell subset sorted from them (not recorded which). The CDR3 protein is CASSQGADTQYF. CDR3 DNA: TGTGCCAGCAGCCAAGGGGCAGATACGCAGTATTTT.